This section outlines one TCR beta chain sequence together with its context. What it recognizes is unknown. The sample originates from a study of T cell repertoires and HLA-DP antigens. Study-level background: In vitro CD4+ alloreactivity was against HeLa-presented HLA-DP.

Germline-derived CDR1 and CDR2 are LNHNV and YYDKDF (reference sequence). The V segment lost 0 bases and the J segment 5 bases; nucleotides outside the gene matches: 6. The CDR3 spans 15 residues. Study-level results: Antigen presentation used HeLa cells, with total CD4+ cells responding.

Using immunoSEQ multiplex PCR, the repertoire was profiled, and TCRdb retains in-frame clones only, with some absent. The sample lists 65,000 to 95,000 clones; about 82% were seen once. The TCR comes from a man in his sixties in good health and CMV-seronegative. The rearrangement uses TRBV15 and TRBJ2-7, with 8 positions matching TRBD2. Sequenced material: CD4+ T cells from PBMCs. The CDR3 nucleotides are TGTGCCACCAGCAGAGATCTGGGACTAGGTGACGAGCAGTACTTC. Translating it yields CATSRDLGLGDEQYF. The entire variable domain, with the rest obtained from reference TRBV15 and TRBJ2-7, is as follows: DAMVIQNPRYQVTQFGKPVTLSCSQTLNHNVMYWYQQKSSQAPKLLFHYYDKDFNNEADTPDNFQSRRPNTSFCFLDIRSPGLGDTAMYLCATSRDLGLGDEQYFGPGTRLTVT.